These 5 T cell receptor beta chains originate from one sample sequenced in a study of blood T cell repertoires in COVID-19 (dated by TCRdb to the early 2020s). The library was generated by the immunoSEQ multiplex PCR assay. This is the immuneACCESS table as TCRdb keeps it, with only in-frame sequences that have V and J called. A part of the clones is gone; compared with another copy, unresolved V genes explain less than half, and the rest is unexplained. This sample has approximately 110,000 clones in its table, and about 85% of those were observed once. The ten largest clones represent approximately 1.5% of the sample. The sample taken for sequencing was peripheral blood. The source is a man between 35 and 55 years old with acute or convalescent COVID-19.

The chain joins TRBV18 to TRBJ2-1; D perhaps matches TRBD2 (6 bases). From germline, CDR1 is KGHSH and CDR2 LQKENI. V was pared by 5 bases and J by 10 bases, with 21 bases between. The CDR3 spans 15 residues. The CDR3 nucleotides are TGTGCCAGCTCAGATTTAGCGGTACGGGGAGAGGAGCAGTTCTTC. It translates to CASSDLAVRGEEQFF.

As regards this clone: The identical CDR3 is also encoded by other nucleotide sequences in the sample. V is TRBV6-1 and J is TRBJ1-6, with 7 bases fitting TRBD1. Trimming cost V 2 bases and J 7 bases; bases outside gene matches: 5. The CDR3 length is 15 residues. Germline CDR1 reads MNHNS; CDR2 reads SASEGT. The CDR3 DNA reads as TGTGCCAGCAGTGAACGGGGGACAGCCAATTCACCCCTCCACTTT. Translating gives CASSERGTANSPLHF.

This clone has only a few counts. This chain connects TRBV18 to TRBJ1-4; the D gene is possibly TRBD1 (6 bases). The CDR3 totals 16 residues. V lost 6 bases and J 2 bases, leaving 16 bases between the germline ends. CDR1 is KGHSH, CDR2 LQKENI, per germline. The CDR3 DNA is TGTGCCAGCTCCCCCGGGACAAAACCCACTAATGAAAAACTGTTTTTT. Residues: CASSPGTKPTNEKLFF.

This rearrangement joins TRBV6-2 or TRBV6-3 to TRBJ1-2, with 7 bases identical to TRBD1. The ends lost 0 bases at V and 8 bases at J; junction bases unmatched: 6. This CDR3 region has 14 residues. Per the germline V gene, CDR1 is MNHEY and CDR2 is SVGEGT. The CDR3 DNA is TGTGCCAGCAGTTACTCGACAGGGCGGCAGGGCTACACCTTC. It translates to CASSYSTGRQGYTF.

The chain uses TRBV19 and TRBJ1-4; TRBD1 aligns across 8 bases. The CDR3 sequence is 14 residues long. Unmatched junction bases numbered 7, after V lost 5 bases and J lost 8 bases. In germline, CDR1 is LNHDA, CDR2 SQIVND (reference sequence). DNA for the CDR3: TGTGCCAGTAGTTCTTCCGGGACAGGCGAAAAACTGTTTTTT. Translated, it gives CASSSSGTGEKLFF.